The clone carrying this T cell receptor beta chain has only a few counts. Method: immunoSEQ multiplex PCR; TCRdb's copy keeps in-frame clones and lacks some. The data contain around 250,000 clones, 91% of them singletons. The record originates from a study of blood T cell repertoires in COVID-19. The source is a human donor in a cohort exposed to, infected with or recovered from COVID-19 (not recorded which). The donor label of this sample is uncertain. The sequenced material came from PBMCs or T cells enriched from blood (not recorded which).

CDR3 protein: CASSVGPDTYEQYF. The DNA for the CDR3 is TGTGCCAGCAGCGTAGGACCCGACACCTACGAGCAGTACTTC. This sequence joins TRBV9 and TRBJ2-7, with D unresolved. The CDR3 is 14 amino acids. V dropped 0 bases and J dropped 2 bases, with 9 bases sitting between them. Germline CDR1 and CDR2: SGDLS and YYNGEE.